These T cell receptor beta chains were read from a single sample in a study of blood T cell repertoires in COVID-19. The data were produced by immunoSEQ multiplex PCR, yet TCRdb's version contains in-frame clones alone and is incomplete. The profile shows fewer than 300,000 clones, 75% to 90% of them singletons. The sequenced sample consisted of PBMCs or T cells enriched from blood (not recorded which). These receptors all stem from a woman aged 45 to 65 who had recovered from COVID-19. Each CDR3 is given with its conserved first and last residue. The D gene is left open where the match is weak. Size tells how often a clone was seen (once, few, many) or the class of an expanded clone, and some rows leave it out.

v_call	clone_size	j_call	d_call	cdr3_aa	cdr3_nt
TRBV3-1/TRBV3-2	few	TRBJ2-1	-	CASSQAPGLIYNEQFF	TGTGCCAGCAGCCAAGCCCCGGGTCTGATATACAATGAGCAGTTCTTC
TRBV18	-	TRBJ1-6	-	CASSRDISPLHF	TGTGCCAGCTCACGGGACATTTCACCCCTCCACTTT
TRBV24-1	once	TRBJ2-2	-	CATSDLRGTNTGELFF	TGTGCCACCAGTGATTTAAGAGGGACGAACACCGGGGAGCTGTTTTTT
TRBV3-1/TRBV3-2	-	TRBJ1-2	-	CASSQSDRYYVGYTF	TGTGCCAGCAGCCAATCGGACAGATATTATGTAGGCTACACCTTC
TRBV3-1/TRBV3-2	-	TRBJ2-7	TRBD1	CASSRTGAYLGEQYF	TGTGCCAGCAGTAGGACAGGGGCATACCTAGGCGAGCAGTACTTC
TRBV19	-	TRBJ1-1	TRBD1	CASSKSSGTGASSRETFF	TGTGCCAGTAGTAAATCGTCCGGGACAGGGGCTTCATCGCGGGAAACTTTCTTT
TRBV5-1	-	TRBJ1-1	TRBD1	CASSSAQGGLNTEAFF	TGCGCCAGCAGCTCGGCACAGGGGGGACTAAACACTGAAGCTTTCTTT
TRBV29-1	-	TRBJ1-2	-	CSVDGSANYGYTF	TGCAGCGTTGACGGGTCGGCTAACTATGGCTACACCTTC
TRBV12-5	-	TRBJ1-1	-	CASGPGGIAEAFF	TGTGCTAGTGGTCCGGGGGGAATCGCTGAAGCTTTCTTT
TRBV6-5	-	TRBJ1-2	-	CASSYSIGTRDGYTF	TGTGCCAGCAGTTACTCGATCGGGACACGTGATGGCTACACCTTC
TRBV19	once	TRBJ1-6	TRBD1	CASSIAPGGMSPLHF	TGTGCCAGTAGTATAGCTCCAGGGGGCATGTCACCCCTCCACTTT
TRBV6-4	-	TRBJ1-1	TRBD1	CASSEVGQGRTEAFF	TGTGCCAGCAGTGAAGTTGGACAGGGGAGGACTGAAGCTTTCTTT
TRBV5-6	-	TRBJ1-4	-	CASSLAPGTLNEKLFF	TGTGCCAGCAGCTTGGCTCCCGGGACACTTAATGAAAAACTGTTTTTT
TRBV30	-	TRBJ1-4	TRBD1	CAWSPRTGGFGLFF	TGTGCCTGGAGTCCAAGGACAGGGGGCTTCGGGCTGTTTTTT
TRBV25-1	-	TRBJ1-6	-	CATTGEPGLYNSPLHF	TGTGCCACCACGGGGGAGCCGGGGCTCTATAATTCACCCCTCCACTTT
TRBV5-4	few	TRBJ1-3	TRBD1	CASSHDRGGNTIYF	TGTGCCAGCAGCCACGACAGGGGTGGAAACACCATATATTTT
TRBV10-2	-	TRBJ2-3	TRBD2	CASSGGTSGRTDTQYF	TGCGCCAGCAGTGGAGGGACTAGCGGACGCACAGATACGCAGTATTTT
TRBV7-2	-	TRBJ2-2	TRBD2	CASSLDIAGGTGELFF	TGTGCCAGCAGCTTAGATATAGCGGGAGGCACCGGGGAGCTGTTTTTT
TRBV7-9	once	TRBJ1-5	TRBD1	CASSEDRGRAPQHF	TGTGCCAGCAGCGAGGACAGGGGGCGGGCGCCCCAGCATTTT
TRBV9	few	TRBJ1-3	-	CASSARVNSGNTIYF	TGTGCCAGCAGCGCCAGGGTTAACTCTGGAAACACCATATATTTT
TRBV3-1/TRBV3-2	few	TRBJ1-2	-	CASSPFRDNNGYTF	TGTGCCAGCAGCCCTTTCAGGGACAACAATGGCTACACCTTC
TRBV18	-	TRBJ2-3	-	CASSPEPLVTDTQYF	TGTGCCAGCTCACCCGAACCCCTAGTCACAGATACGCAGTATTTT
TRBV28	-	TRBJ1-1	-	CASSPTRNTEAFF	TGTGCCAGCAGTCCAACAAGGAACACTGAAGCTTTCTTT
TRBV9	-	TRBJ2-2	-	CASSPRSVLADDDTGELFF	TGTGCCAGCAGCCCGCGGTCGGTTTTGGCAGACGATGACACCGGGGAGCTGTTTTTT
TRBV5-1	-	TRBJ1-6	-	CASSLTEATNSPLHF	TGCGCCAGCAGCTTGACCGAGGCGACTAATTCACCCCTCCACTTT
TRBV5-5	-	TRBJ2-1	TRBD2	CASSFGGLEQFF	TGTGCCAGCAGCTTCGGGGGGTTAGAGCAGTTCTTC
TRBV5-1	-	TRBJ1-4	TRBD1	CASSRDGDQGAGEKLFF	TGCGCCAGCAGCCGTGACGGCGACCAGGGGGCGGGTGAAAAACTGTTTTTT
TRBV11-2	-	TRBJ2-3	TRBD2	CASSWTSGSSTDTQYF	TGTGCCAGCAGCTGGACTAGCGGCTCTTCCACAGATACGCAGTATTTT
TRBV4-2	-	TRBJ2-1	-	CASSQDEWLDEQFF	TGTGCCAGCAGCCAAGATGAATGGCTGGATGAGCAGTTCTTC
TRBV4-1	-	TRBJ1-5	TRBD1	CASSNGQGAQPQHF	TGCGCCAGCAGCAATGGACAGGGAGCCCAGCCCCAGCATTTT
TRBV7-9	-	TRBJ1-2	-	CASSLVEFNYGYTF	TGTGCCAGCAGCTTAGTTGAGTTTAACTATGGCTACACCTTC
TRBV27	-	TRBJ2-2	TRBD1	CASKRGGAGTGELFF	TGTGCCAGCAAAAGAGGGGGCGCCGGCACCGGGGAGCTGTTTTTT
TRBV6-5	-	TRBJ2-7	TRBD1	CASKRTGAASEQYF	TGTGCCAGCAAAAGGACAGGGGCAGCGTCCGAGCAGTACTTC
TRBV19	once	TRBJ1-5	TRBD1	CASTWGQGNQPQHF	TGTGCCAGTACTTGGGGACAGGGTAATCAGCCCCAGCATTTT
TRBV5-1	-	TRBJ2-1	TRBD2	CASSPGLAVNEQFF	TGCGCCAGCAGCCCGGGGCTAGCGGTCAATGAGCAGTTCTTC
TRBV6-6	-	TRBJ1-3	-	CASSQERRNTIYF	TGTGCCAGCAGTCAGGAGCGCCGAAACACCATATATTTT
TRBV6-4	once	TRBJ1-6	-	CASSAEYNSPLHF	TGTGCCAGCAGTGCAGAATATAATTCACCCCTCCACTTT
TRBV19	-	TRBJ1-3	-	CASRTDGNTIYF	TGTGCCAGTAGGACAGACGGAAACACCATATATTTT
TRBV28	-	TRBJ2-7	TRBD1	CASSLGQGADEQYF	TGTGCCAGCAGTTTAGGACAGGGGGCCGACGAGCAGTACTTC
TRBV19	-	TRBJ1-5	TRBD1	CASNKLAGTGQPQHF	TGTGCCAGTAATAAGTTGGCAGGGACAGGTCAGCCCCAGCATTTT
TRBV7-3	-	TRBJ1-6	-	CASADRNNSPLHF	TGTGCCAGCGCAGACAGGAATAATTCACCCCTCCACTTT
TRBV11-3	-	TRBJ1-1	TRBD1	CASSPGGSKTEAFF	TGTGCCAGCAGTCCAGGGGGCTCTAAGACTGAAGCTTTCTTT
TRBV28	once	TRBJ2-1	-	CASSKETGFSYNEQFF	TGTGCCAGCAGTAAAGAAACAGGGTTCTCCTACAATGAGCAGTTCTTC
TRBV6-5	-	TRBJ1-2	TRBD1	CASSYSSRGTGKGYTF	TGTGCCAGCAGTTACTCGTCCCGGGGGACAGGGAAGGGCTACACCTTC
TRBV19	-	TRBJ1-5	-	CASSIFKGGGNQPQHF	TGTGCCAGTAGTATATTCAAGGGAGGTGGTAATCAGCCCCAGCATTTT
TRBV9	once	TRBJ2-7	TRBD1	CASSLGQGPYEQYF	TGTGCCAGCAGCTTGGGACAGGGGCCCTACGAGCAGTACTTC
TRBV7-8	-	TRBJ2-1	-	CASRAREAGMNEQFF	TGTGCCAGCAGGGCTAGGGAGGCAGGGATGAATGAGCAGTTCTTC
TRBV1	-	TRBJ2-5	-	CTSSQERRDYQETQYF	TGCACCAGCAGCCAAGAACGGCGGGACTACCAAGAGACCCAGTACTTC
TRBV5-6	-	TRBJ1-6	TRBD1	CASSIGTGRRNSPLHF	TGTGCCAGCAGCATTGGGACAGGGCGAAGAAATTCACCCCTCCACTTT
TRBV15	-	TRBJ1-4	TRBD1	CATSPDRTIAHEKLFF	TGTGCCACCAGCCCGGACAGGACCATCGCTCATGAAAAACTGTTTTTT
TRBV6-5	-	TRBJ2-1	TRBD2	CASSYSTSGTGEQFF	TGTGCCAGCAGTTACTCGACTAGCGGGACGGGTGAGCAGTTCTTC
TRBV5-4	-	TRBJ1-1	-	CASSLTQGWSEAFF	TGTGCCAGCAGCCTTACACAGGGTTGGTCTGAAGCTTTCTTT
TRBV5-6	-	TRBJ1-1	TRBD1	CASSLMGQAFF	TGTGCCAGCAGCTTGATGGGACAGGCTTTCTTT
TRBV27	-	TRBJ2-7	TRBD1	CASSKRTGGFDEQYF	TGTGCCAGCAGTAAACGGACAGGGGGGTTCGACGAGCAGTACTTC
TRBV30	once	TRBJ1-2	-	CAWSVSQNYGYTF	TGTGCCTGGAGTGTGTCACAGAACTATGGCTACACCTTC